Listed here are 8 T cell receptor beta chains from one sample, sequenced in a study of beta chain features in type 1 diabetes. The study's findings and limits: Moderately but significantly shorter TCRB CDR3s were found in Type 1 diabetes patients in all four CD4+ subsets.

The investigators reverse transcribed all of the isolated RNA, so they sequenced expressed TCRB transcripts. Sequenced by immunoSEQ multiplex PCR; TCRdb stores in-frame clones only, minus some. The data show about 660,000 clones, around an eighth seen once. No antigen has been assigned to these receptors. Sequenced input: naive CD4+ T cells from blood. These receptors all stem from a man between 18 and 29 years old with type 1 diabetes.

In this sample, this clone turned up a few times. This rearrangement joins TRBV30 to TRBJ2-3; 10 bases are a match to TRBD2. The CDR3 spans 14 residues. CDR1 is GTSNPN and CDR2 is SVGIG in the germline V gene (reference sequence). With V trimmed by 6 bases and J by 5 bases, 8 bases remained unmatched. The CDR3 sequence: CACGTSAGEDTQYF. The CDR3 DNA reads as TGTGCCTGCGGGACTAGCGCAGGCGAAGATACGCAGTATTTT.

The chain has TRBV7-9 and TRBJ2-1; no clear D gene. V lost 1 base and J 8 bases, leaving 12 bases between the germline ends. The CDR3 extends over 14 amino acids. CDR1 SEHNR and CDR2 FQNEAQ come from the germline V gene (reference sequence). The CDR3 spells CASSLGLSGDEQFF. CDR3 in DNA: TGTGCCAGCAGCTTAGGGCTGAGTGGGGATGAGCAGTTCTTC. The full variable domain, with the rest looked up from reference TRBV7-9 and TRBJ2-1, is DTGVSQNPRHKITKRGQNVTFRCDPISEHNRLYWYRQTLGQGPEFLTYFQNEAQLEKSRLLSDRFSAERPKGSFSTLEIQRTEQGDSAMYLCASSLGLSGDEQFFGPGTRLTVL.

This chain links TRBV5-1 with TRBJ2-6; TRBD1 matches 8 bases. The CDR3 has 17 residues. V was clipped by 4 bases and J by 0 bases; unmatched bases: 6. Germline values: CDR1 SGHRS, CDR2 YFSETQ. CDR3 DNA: TGCGCCAGCAGCCCCCGGGACAGGAGCTCTGGGGCCAACGTCCTGACTTTC. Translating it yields CASSPRDRSSGANVLTF.

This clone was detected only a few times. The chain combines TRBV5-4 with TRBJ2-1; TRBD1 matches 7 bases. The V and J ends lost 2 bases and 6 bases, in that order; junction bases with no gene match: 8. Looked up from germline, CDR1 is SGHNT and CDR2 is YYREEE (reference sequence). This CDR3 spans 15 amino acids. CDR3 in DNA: TGTGCCAGCAGCTTCTCACAGGGGATCTCCAATGAGCAGTTCTTC. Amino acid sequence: CASSFSQGISNEQFF.

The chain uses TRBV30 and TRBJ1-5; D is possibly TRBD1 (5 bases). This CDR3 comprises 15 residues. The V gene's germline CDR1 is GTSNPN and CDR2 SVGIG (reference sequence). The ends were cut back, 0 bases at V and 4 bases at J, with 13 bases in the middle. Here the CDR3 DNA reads TGTGCCTGGAGTGTCTCTAGGGGTTGGAATCAGCCCCAGCATTTT. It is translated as CAWSVSRGWNQPQHF.

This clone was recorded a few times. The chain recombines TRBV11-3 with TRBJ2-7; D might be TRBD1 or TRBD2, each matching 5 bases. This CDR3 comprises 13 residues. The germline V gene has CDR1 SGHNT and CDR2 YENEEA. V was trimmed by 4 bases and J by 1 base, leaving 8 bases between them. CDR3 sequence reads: CASSSGPSYEQYF. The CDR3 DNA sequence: TGTGCCAGCAGCTCGGGACCTTCCTACGAGCAGTACTTC.

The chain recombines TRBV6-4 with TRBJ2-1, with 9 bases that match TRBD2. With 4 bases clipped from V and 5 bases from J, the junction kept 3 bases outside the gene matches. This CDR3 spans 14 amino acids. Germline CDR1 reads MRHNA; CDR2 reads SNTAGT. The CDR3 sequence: CASSAGLAHNEQFF. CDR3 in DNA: TGTGCCAGCAGTGCCGGACTAGCGCACAATGAGCAGTTCTTC.

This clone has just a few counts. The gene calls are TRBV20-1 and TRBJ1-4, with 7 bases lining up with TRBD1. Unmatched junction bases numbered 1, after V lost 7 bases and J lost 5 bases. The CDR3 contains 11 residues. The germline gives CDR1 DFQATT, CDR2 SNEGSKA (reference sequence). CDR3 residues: CSGTGNEKLFF. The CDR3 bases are TGCAGTGGGACAGGAAATGAAAAACTGTTTTTT.